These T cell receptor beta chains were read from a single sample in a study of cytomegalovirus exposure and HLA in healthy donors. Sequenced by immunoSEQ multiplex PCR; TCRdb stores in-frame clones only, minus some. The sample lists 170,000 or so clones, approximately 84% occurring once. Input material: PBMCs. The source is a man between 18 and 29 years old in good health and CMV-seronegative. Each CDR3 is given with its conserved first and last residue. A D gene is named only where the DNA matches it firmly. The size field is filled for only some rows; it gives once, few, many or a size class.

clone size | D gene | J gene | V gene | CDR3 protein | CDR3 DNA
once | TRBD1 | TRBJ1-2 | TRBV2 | CASSETPGTGGPATYTF | TGTGCCAGCAGTGAGACCCCCGGGACAGGGGGACCCGCGACCTACACCTTC
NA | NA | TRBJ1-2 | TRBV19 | CASSKAGVHSYGYTF | TGTGCCAGTAGTAAAGCAGGGGTTCACAGCTATGGCTACACCTTC
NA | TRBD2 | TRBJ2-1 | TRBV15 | CATSSDLMWTSRLGYEQFF | TGTGCCACCAGCAGCGACCTGATGTGGACTAGCCGCCTTGGTTATGAGCAGTTCTTC
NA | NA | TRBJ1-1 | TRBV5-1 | CASSSGTTEAFF | TGCGCCAGCAGCTCGGGTACTACTGAAGCTTTCTTT
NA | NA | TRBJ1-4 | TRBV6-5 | CASSVGAGEKLFF | TGTGCCAGCAGCGTAGGGGCTGGTGAAAAACTGTTTTTT
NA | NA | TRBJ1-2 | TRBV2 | CASPSRTVSGYTF | TGTGCCAGCCCTAGTCGGACAGTCTCTGGCTACACCTTC
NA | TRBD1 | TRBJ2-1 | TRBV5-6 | CASSKDRVSYNEQFF | TGTGCCAGCAGCAAGGACAGGGTCTCCTACAATGAGCAGTTCTTC
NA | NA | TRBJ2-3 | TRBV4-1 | CASSPLASFPDTQYF | TGCGCCAGCAGCCCGCTAGCGAGTTTCCCAGATACGCAGTATTTT
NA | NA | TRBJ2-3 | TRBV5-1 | CASSLAGSSADTQYF | TGCGCCAGCAGCTTGGCCGGGAGTTCGGCAGATACGCAGTATTTT
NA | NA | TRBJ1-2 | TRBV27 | CASSTYREWVDGYTF | TGTGCCAGCAGTACCTACAGGGAGTGGGTCGATGGCTACACCTTC
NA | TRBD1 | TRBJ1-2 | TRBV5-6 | CASSRDRGRGGYGYTF | TGTGCCAGCAGCCGGGACAGGGGGCGCGGCGGCTATGGCTACACCTTC
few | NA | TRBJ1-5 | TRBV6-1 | CASSGPGLNSNQPQHF | TGTGCCAGCAGTGGTCCGGGACTCAATAGCAATCAGCCCCAGCATTTT
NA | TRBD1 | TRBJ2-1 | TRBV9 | CASSRGQGDRMYNEQFF | TGTGCCAGCAGCAGAGGGCAGGGGGACCGCATGTACAATGAGCAGTTCTTC
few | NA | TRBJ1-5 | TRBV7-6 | CASSLGYGDQPQHF | TGTGCCAGCAGCTTAGGATACGGAGATCAGCCCCAGCATTTT
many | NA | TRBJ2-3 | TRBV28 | CASSNAYSTDTQYF | TGTGCCAGCAGTAACGCCTATAGCACAGATACGCAGTATTTT
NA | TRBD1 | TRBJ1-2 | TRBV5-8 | CASSLAGGASYTF | TGTGCCAGCAGTCTGGCAGGGGGCGCGAGCTACACCTTC
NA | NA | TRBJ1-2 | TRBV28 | CASSPATRVGYYGYTF | TGTGCCAGCAGTCCCGCGACCCGGGTGGGTTACTATGGCTACACCTTC
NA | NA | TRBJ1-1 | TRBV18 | CASSLSGPNTEAFF | TGTGCCAGCTCACTTTCAGGCCCCAACACTGAAGCTTTCTTT
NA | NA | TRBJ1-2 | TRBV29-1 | CSVPGGANYGYTF | TGCAGCGTCCCCGGCGGAGCTAACTATGGCTACACCTTC
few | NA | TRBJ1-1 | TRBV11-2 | CASSSTPVLITEAFF | TGTGCCAGCAGCTCCACCCCGGTACTTATCACTGAAGCTTTCTTT
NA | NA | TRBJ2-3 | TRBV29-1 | CSVELVEEFTDTQYF | TGCAGCGTTGAACTCGTCGAGGAGTTCACAGATACGCAGTATTTT
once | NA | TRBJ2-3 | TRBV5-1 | CATSGRGPQDTQYF | TGCGCCACCAGCGGGCGGGGACCACAAGATACGCAGTATTTT
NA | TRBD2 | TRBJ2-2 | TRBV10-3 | CAIKPGTSGSWNTGELFF | TGTGCCATAAAACCCGGGACTAGCGGGAGTTGGAACACCGGGGAGCTGTTTTTT
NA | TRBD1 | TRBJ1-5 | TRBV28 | CASSQTGSNQPQHF | TGTGCCAGCAGCCAGACAGGGAGCAATCAGCCCCAGCATTTT
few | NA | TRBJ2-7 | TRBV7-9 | CASSLVQSYEQYF | TGTGCCAGCAGCTTAGTCCAGTCCTACGAGCAGTACTTC
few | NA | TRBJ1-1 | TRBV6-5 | CASSSTQGYTEAFF | TGTGCCAGCAGTTCCACACAGGGATACACTGAAGCTTTCTTT
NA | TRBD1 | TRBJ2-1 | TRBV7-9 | CASSLLGTGTYNEQFF | TGTGCCAGCAGCTTATTGGGGACAGGTACCTACAATGAGCAGTTCTTC
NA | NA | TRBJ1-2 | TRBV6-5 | CASSYSGGNYGYTF | TGTGCCAGCAGTTACTCTGGAGGTAACTATGGCTACACCTTC
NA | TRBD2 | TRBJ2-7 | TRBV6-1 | CASSERVAGSSYEQYF | TGTGCCAGCAGTGAACGGGTAGCGGGGAGCTCCTACGAGCAGTACTTC
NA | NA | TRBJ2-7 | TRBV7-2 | CASSWTESYEQYF | TGTGCCAGCAGTTGGACAGAATCCTACGAGCAGTACTTC
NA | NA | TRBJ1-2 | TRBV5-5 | CASSRDIPLSSYGYTF | TGTGCCAGCAGTAGGGACATCCCACTTAGTTCATATGGCTACACCTTC
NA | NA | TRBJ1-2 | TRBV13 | CASSLGESGYTF | TGTGCCAGCAGCTTAGGGGAGTCTGGCTACACCTTC
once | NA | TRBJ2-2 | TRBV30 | CAWSALGVAGELFF | TGTGCCTGGAGTGCTCTAGGTGTCGCCGGGGAGCTGTTTTTT
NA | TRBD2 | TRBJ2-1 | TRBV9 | CASNSGPSGGYNEQFF | TGTGCCAGCAACAGTGGGCCTAGCGGGGGTTACAATGAGCAGTTCTTC
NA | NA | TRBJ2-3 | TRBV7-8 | CASSWSVAPTDTQYF | TGTGCCAGCAGCTGGTCGGTAGCTCCTACAGATACGCAGTATTTT
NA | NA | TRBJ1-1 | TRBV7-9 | CASSLRGAEGNTEAFF | TGTGCCAGCAGCTTACGGGGGGCCGAGGGGAACACTGAAGCTTTCTTT
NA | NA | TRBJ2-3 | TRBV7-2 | CASSLEGNTQYF | TGTGCCAGCAGCTTAGAGGGGAATACGCAGTATTTT
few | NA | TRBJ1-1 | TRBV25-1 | CASRGVGPNTEAFF | TGTGCCAGCAGGGGAGTAGGGCCGAACACTGAAGCTTTCTTT
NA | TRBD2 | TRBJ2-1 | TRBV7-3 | CASSPIGLAGNEQFF | TGTGCCAGCAGCCCAATAGGATTAGCGGGGAATGAGCAGTTCTTC
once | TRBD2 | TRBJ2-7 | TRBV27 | CASSFALAGSYEQYF | TGTGCCAGCAGCTTTGCCCTAGCGGGCTCATACGAGCAGTACTTC
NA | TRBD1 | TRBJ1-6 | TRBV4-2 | CASSQDKKGANSPLHF | TGTGCCAGCAGCCAAGATAAGAAGGGGGCGAATTCACCCCTCCACTTT
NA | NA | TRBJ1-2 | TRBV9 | CASSVAAGSYGYTF | TGTGCCAGCAGCGTAGCTGCCGGGTCCTATGGCTACACCTTC
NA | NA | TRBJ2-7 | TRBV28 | CASSLSDRLSYEQYF | TGTGCCAGCAGTTTAAGTGACAGGCTCTCCTACGAGCAGTACTTC
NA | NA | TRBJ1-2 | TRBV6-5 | CASSYSGRPGDYGYTF | TGTGCCAGCAGTTACTCAGGCAGGCCAGGGGACTATGGCTACACCTTC
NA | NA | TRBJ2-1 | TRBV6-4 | CASSDSAAHSYNEQFF | TGTGCCAGCAGTGACTCGGCGGCCCATTCCTACAATGAGCAGTTCTTC
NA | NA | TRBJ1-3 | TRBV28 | CASSSKSLGVSGNTIYF | TGTGCCAGCAGTTCCAAGTCCCTCGGGGTCTCTGGAAACACCATATATTTT
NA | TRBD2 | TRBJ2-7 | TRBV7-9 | CASSLIPPVEAGRDEQYF | TGTGCCAGCAGCTTAATCCCCCCGGTTGAAGCGGGACGCGACGAGCAGTACTTC
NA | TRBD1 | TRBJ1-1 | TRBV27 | CASSLRQGAEAFF | TGTGCCAGCAGTCTTCGACAGGGCGCTGAAGCTTTCTTT
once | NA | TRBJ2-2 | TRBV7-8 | CASSLASPGELFF | TGTGCCAGCAGCTTAGCGAGTCCCGGGGAGCTGTTTTTT
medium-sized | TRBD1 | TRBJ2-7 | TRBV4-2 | CASSQAETGDVYEQYF | TGTGCCAGCAGCCAAGCGGAGACAGGGGATGTCTACGAGCAGTACTTC
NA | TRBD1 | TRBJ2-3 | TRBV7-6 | CASSSRDRGKDTQYF | TGTGCCAGCAGCTCCCGGGACAGGGGGAAAGATACGCAGTATTTT
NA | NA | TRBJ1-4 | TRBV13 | CASRGGEKLFF | TGTGCCAGTCGCGGGGGTGAAAAACTGTTTTTT
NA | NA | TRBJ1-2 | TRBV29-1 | CSVQGFEYGYTF | TGCAGCGTACAGGGTTTCGAGTATGGCTACACCTTC
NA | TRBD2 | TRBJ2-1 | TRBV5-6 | CASSRDYSSYNEQFF | TGTGCCAGCAGCCGGGACTATAGCTCCTACAATGAGCAGTTCTTC
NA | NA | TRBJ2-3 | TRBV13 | CASSFSLRTDTQYF | TGTGCCAGCAGCTTCTCCCTTCGCACAGATACGCAGTATTTT
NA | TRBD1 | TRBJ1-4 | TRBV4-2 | CASSPGQGSEKLFF | TGTGCCAGCAGCCCCGGACAGGGGAGTGAAAAACTGTTTTTT
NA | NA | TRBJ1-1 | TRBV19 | CASSIGRRQNTEAFF | TGTGCCAGTAGTATCGGGAGGAGGCAGAACACTGAAGCTTTCTTT
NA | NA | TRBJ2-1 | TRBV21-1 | CASSAGKALAVVRDEQFF | TGTGCCAGCAGCGCGGGGAAAGCCTTAGCGGTCGTAAGAGATGAGCAGTTCTTC
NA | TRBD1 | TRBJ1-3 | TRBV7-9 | CASSLVRGGAGNTIYF | TGTGCCAGCAGCTTAGTGAGAGGGGGCGCAGGAAACACCATATATTTT
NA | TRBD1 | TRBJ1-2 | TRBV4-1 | CASSQLTGADGYTF | TGCGCCAGCAGCCAACTCACAGGGGCCGATGGCTACACCTTC